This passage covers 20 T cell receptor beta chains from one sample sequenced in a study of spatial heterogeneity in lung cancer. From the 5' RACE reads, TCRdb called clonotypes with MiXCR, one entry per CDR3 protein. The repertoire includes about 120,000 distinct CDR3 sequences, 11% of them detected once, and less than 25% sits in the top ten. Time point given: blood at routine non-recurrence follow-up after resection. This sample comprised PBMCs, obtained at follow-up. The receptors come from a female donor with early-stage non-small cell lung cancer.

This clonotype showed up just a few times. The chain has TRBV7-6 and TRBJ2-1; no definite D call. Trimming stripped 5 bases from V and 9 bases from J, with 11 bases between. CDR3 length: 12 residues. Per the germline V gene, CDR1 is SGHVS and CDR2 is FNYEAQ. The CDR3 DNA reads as TGTGCCAGCAGCATACAGCTTGGTGAGCAGTTCTTC. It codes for CASSIQLGEQFF.

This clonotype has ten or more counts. CDR3 nucleotides: TGTGCCAGCCTGATGGGGCTCTACACTGAAGCTTTCTTT. The encoded protein is CASLMGLYTEAFF. The V call is TRBV6-1, the J call TRBJ1-1; a weak D match, TRBD1 (5 bases). Germline CDR1 is MNHNS and CDR2 is SASEGT. CDR3 length equals 13 residues. The ends were cut back, 8 bases at V and 3 bases at J, with 13 bases in the middle.

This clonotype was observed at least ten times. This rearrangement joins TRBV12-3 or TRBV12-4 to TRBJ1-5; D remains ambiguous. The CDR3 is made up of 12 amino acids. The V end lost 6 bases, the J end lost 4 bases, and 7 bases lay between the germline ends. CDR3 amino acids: CASRFHNQPQHF. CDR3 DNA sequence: TGTGCCAGCAGATTCCATAATCAGCCCCAGCATTTT.

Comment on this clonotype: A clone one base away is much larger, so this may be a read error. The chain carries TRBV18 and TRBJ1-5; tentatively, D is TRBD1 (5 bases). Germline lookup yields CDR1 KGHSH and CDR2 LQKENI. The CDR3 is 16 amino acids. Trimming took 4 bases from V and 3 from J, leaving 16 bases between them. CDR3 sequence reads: CASSQFLTVTNQPQHF. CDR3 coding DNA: TGTGCCAGCTCACAGTTTCTGACAGTAACCAATCAGCCCCAGCATTTT.

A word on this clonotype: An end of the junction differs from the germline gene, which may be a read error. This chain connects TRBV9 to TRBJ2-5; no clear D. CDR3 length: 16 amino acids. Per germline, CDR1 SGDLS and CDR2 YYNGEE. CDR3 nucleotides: TGTGTCAGCAGCGTAACCGTTCGCTTTGATTTCGAGACCCAGTACTTC. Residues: CVSSVTVRFDFETQYF. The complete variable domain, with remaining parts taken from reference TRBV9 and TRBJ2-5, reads DSGVTQTPKHLITATGQRVTLRCSPRSGDLSVYWYQQSLDQGLQFLIQYYNGEERAKGNILERFSAQQFPDLHSELNLSSLELGDSALYFCVSSVTVRFDFETQYFGPGTRLLVL.

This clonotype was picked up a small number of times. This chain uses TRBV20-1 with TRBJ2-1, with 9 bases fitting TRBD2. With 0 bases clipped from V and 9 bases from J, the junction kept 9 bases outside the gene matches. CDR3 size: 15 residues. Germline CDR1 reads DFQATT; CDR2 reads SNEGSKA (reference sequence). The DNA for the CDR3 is TGCAGTGCTAGAGATCGAAGCGGGAGGCCGAGTGAGCAGTTCTTC. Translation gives CSARDRSGRPSEQFF.

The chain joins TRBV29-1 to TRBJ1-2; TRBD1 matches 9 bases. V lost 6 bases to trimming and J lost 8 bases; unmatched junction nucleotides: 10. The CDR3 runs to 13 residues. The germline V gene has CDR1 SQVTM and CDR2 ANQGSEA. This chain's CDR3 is CSVGQGPTRGYTF. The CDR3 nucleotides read TGCAGCGTCGGACAGGGGCCTACGAGGGGCTACACCTTC.

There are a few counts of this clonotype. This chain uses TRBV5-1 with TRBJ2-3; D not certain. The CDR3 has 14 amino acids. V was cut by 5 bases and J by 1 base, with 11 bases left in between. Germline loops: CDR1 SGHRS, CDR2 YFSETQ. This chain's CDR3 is CASSSYAGTDTQYF. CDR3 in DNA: TGCGCCAGCAGTTCGTATGCGGGCACAGATACGCAGTATTTT. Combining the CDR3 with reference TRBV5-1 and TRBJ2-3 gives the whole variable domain KAGVTQTPRYLIKTRGQQVTLSCSPISGHRSVSWYQQTPGQGLQFLFEYFSETQRNKGNFPGRFSGRQFSNSRSEMNVSTLELGDSALYLCASSSYAGTDTQYFGPGTRLTVL.

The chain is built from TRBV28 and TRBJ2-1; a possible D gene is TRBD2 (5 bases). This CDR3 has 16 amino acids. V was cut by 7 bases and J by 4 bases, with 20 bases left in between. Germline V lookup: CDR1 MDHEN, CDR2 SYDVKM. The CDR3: CASTTSGGSRYNEQFF. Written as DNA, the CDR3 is TGTGCCAGCACCACCTCGGGTGGGAGCAGATACAATGAGCAGTTCTTC.

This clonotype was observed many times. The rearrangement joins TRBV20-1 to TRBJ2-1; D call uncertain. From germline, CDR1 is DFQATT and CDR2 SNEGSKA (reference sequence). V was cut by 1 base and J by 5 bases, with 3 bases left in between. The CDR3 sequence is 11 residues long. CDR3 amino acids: CSARGNNEQFF. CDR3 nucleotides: TGCAGTGCTAGAGGAAACAATGAGCAGTTCTTC.

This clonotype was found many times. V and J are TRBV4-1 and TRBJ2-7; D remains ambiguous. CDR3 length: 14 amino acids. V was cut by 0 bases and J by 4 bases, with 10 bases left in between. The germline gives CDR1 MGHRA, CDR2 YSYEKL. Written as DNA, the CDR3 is TGCGCCAGCAGCCAAGATGGGTCGGGTTACGAGCAGTACTTC. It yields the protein CASSQDGSGYEQYF.

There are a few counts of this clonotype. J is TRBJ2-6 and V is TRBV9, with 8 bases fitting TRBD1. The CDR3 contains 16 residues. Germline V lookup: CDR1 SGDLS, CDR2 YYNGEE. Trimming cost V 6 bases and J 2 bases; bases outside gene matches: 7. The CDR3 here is CASNRDRQAGANVLTF. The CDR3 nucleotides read TGTGCCAGCAATCGGGACAGGCAGGCTGGGGCCAACGTCCTGACTTTC.

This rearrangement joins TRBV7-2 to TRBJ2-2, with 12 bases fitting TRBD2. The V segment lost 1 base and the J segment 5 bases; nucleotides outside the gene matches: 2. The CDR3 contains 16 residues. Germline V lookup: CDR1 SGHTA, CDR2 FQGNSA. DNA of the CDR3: TGTGCCAGCAGCTTAGTACTAGCGGGAGGAACCGGGGAGCTGTTTTTT. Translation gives CASSLVLAGGTGELFF.

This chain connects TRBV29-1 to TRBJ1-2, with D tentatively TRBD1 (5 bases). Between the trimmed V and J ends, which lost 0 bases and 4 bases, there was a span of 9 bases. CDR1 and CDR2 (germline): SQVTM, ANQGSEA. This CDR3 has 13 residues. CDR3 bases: TGCAGCGTTGAAGATTCCAGGGCCTATGGCTACACCTTC. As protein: CSVEDSRAYGYTF. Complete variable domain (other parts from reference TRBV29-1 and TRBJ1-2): SAVISQKPSRDICQRGTSLTIQCQVDSQVTMMFWYRQQPGQSLTLIATANQGSEATYESGFVIDKFPISRPNLTFSTLTVSNMSPEDSSIYLCSVEDSRAYGYTFGSGTRLTVV.

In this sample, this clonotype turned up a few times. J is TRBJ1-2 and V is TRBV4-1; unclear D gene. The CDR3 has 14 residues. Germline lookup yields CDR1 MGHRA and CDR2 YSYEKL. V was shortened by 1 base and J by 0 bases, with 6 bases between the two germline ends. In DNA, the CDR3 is TGCGCCAGCAGCCAAGCGGCAACTAACTATGGCTACACCTTC. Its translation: CASSQAATNYGYTF.

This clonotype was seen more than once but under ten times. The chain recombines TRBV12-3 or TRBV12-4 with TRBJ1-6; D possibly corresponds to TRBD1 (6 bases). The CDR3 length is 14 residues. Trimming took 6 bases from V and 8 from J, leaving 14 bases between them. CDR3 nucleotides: TGTGCCAGCAGAGGACAGTCCGGTGATTCACCCCTCCACTTT. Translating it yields CASRGQSGDSPLHF.

In nucleotides, the CDR3 is TGTGCCAGCAGCCCCGCGGGTCTTAATGGCTACACCTTC. As protein: CASSPAGLNGYTF. The chain employs TRBV11-2 and TRBJ1-2, with D unclear. Germline CDR1 and CDR2: SGHAT and FQNNGV. V was trimmed by 5 bases and J by 6 bases, leaving 13 bases between them. There are 13 residues in the CDR3.

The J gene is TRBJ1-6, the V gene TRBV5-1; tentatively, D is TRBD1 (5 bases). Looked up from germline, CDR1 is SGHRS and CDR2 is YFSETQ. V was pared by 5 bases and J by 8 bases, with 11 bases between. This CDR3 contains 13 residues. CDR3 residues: CASRNRGDSPLHF. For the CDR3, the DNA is TGCGCCAGCAGGAATAGGGGAGATTCACCCCTCCACTTT.

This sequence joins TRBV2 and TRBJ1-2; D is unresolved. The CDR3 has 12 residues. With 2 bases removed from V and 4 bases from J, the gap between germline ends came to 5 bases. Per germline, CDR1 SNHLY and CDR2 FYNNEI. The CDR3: CASSEFFYGYTF. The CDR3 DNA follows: TGTGCCAGCAGTGAATTTTTCTATGGCTACACCTTC.

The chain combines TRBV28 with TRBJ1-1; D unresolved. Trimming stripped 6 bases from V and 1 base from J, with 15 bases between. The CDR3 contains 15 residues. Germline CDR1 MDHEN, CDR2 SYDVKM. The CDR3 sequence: CASSPFVRRNTEAFF. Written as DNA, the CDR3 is TGTGCCAGCAGCCCCTTCGTCCGAAGGAACACTGAAGCTTTCTTT.